This T cell receptor beta chain comes out of a study of beta chain features in type 1 diabetes. Overall study: Regarding age, gender and cell yields, patients proved similar to healthy donors. Study-level points and caveats: The naive, central memory and Treg TCRB repertoires of patients appeared to be more similar to one another than those of healthy donors.

The V and J ends lost 3 bases and 7 bases respectively, with 6 bases between them. This CDR3 contains 12 residues. Germline CDR1 and CDR2: SGHTA and FQGNSA. This clone was detected only a few times. Its specificity is unknown. One heparinised blood draw averaging around 100 mL was given by each donor. The study reverse transcribed the entire isolated RNA, so it sequenced expressed TCRB transcripts. Clones were read by immunoSEQ multiplex PCR, and TCRdb kept only the in-frame ones, dropping some. This table has hundreds of thousands of clones, roughly a sixth appearing once. What was sequenced was naive CD4+ T cells from blood. This sequence originates from a man younger than 35 in good health. The gene calls are TRBV7-2 and TRBJ2-2; tentatively, D is TRBD2 (5 bases). The CDR3 protein is CASSFGNGELFF. The CDR3 nucleotides are TGTGCCAGCAGCTTCGGGAACGGGGAGCTGTTTTTT.